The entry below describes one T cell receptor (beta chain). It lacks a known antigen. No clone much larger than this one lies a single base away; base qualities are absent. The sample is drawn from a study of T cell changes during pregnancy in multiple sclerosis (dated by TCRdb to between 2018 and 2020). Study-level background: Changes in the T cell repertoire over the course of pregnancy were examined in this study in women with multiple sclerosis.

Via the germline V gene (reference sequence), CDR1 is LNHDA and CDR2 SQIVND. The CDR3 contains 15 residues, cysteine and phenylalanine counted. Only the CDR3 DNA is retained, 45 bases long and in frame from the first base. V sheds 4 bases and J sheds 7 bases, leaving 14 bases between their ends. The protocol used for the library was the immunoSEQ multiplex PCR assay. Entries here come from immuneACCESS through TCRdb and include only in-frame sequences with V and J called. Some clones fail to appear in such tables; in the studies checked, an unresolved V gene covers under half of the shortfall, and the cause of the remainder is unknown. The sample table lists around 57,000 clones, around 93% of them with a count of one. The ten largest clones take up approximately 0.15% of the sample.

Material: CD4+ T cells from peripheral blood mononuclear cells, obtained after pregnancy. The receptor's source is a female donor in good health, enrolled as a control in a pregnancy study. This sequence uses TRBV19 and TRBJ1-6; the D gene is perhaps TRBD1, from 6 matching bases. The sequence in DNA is TGTGCCAGTAGTACCTCTACAGGGAACAATTCACCCCTCCACTTT. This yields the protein CASSTSTGNNSPLHF.